Sequencing of this T cell receptor (beta chain) was carried out in a study of T cell repertoires in cytomegalovirus infection. Findings and caveats of the study: The study identified carriers of CMV plus the relevant HLA from cumulative public TCR beta family frequency.

Points on this clonotype: The target antigen is unknown.

V was cut by 3 bases and J by 1 base, with 12 bases left in between. This CDR3 is 14 amino acids long. CDR1 and CDR2 from the germline V gene are SQVTM and ANQGSEA. One entry per CDR3 protein, called by TCRdb with MiXCR from the reads. The sample has about 460,000 distinct CDR3 sequences, around 10% seen once. This TCR came from a human donor in good health (CMV status not recorded). Some clones in this sample may be carry-over from other donors' samples. The chain employs TRBV29-1 and TRBJ1-1; D ambiguous. Sequencing was performed on PBMCs. CDR3: CSVEGYQENTEAFF. Written as DNA, the CDR3 is TGCAGCGTTGAGGGATATCAGGAGAACACTGAAGCTTTCTTT.